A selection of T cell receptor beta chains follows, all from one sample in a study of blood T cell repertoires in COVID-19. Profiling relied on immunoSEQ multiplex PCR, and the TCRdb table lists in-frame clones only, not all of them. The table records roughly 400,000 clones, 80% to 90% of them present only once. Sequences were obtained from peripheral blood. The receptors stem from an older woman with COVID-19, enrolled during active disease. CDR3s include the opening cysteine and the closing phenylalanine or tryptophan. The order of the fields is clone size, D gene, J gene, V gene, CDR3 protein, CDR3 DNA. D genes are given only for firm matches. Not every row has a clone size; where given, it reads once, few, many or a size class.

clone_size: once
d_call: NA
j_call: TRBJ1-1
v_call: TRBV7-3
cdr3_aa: CASSLYGGEAFF
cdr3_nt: TGTGCCAGCAGCTTATATGGCGGTGAAGCTTTCTTT

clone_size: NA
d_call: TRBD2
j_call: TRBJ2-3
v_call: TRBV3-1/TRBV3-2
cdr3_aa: CASSPRVAASGGSTDTQYF
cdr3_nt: TGTGCCAGCAGCCCCAGGGTCGCGGCTAGCGGGGGGTCCACAGATACGCAGTATTTT

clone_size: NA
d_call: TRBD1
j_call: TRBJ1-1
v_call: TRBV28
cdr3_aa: CASSLATGMNTEAFF
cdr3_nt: TGTGCCAGCAGTTTAGCGACAGGGATGAACACTGAAGCTTTCTTT

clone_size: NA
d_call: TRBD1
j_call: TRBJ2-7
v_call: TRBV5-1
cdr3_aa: CASSLDLGTVYEQYF
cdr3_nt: TGCGCCAGCAGCTTGGACTTAGGGACAGTATACGAGCAGTACTTC

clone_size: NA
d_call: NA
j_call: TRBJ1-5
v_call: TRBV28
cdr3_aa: CASSLSPGGKTQHF
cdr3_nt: TGTGCCAGCAGTTTATCCCCCGGCGGGAAGACCCAGCATTTT

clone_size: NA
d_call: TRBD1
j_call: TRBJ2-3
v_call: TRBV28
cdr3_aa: CASSLTGYTDTQYF
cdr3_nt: TGTGCCAGCAGTTTGACAGGGTACACAGATACGCAGTATTTT

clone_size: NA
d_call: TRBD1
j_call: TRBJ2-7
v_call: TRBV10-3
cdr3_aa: CAINPGQGREQYF
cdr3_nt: TGTGCCATCAATCCGGGACAGGGAAGAGAGCAGTACTTC

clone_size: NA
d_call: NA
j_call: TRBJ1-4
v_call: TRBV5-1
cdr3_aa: CASSFEGQGYEKLFF
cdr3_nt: TGCGCCAGCAGCTTTGAAGGGCAGGGTTATGAAAAACTGTTTTTT

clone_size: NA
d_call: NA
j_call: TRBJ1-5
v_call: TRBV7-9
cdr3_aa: CASSLGDTHNQPQHF
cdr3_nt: TGTGCCAGCAGCTTAGGGGACACCCACAATCAGCCCCAGCATTTT

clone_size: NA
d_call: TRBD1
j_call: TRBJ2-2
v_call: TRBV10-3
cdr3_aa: CAISEGQAPNTGELFF
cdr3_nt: TGTGCCATCAGTGAGGGACAGGCCCCGAACACCGGGGAGCTGTTTTTT

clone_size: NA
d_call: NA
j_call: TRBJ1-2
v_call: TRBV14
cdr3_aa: CASSQEKNRPDYGYTF
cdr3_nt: TGTGCCAGCAGCCAAGAGAAGAACAGACCGGACTATGGCTACACCTTC

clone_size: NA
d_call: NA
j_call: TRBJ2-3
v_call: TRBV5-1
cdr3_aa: CASRKERLAPTDTQYF
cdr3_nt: TGCGCCAGCAGGAAGGAGCGCTTAGCCCCTACAGATACGCAGTATTTT

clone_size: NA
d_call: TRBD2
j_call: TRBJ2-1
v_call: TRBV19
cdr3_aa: CASRNPGLAGGYNEQFF
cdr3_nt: TGTGCCAGTAGAAACCCGGGACTAGCGGGGGGGTACAATGAGCAGTTCTTC

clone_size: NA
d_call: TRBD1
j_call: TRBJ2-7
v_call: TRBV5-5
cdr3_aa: CASSARTGLYEQYF
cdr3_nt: TGTGCCAGCAGCGCCCGGACAGGGTTGTACGAGCAGTACTTC

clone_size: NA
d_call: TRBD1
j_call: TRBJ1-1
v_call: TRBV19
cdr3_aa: CASSTGTGRPKDEAFF
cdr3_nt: TGTGCCAGTAGTACTGGGACAGGACGTCCTAAGGATGAAGCTTTCTTT

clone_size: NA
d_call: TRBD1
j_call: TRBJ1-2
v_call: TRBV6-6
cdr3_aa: CASSQALQGYYGYTF
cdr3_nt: TGTGCCAGCAGCCAGGCGTTACAGGGGTACTATGGCTACACCTTC

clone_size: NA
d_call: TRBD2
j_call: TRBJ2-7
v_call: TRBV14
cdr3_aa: CASSQRGVYEQYF
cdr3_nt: TGTGCCAGCAGCCAGCGGGGGGTCTACGAGCAGTACTTC

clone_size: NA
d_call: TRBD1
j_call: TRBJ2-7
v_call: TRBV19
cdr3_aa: CASMGQPYEQYF
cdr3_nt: TGTGCCAGTATGGGACAGCCCTACGAGCAGTACTTC

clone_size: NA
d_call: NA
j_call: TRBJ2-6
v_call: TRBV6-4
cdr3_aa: CASSDGGAGANVLTF
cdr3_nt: TGTGCCAGCAGTGACGGAGGGGCTGGGGCCAACGTCCTGACTTTC

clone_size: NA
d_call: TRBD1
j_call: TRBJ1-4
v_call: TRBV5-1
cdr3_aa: CASSLAGQGNEKLFF
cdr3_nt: TGCGCCAGCAGCTTGGCGGGACAGGGTAATGAAAAACTGTTTTTT

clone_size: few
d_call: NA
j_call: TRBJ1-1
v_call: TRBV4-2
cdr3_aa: CASSQTGNTEAFF
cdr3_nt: TGTGCCAGCAGCCAGACAGGTAACACTGAAGCTTTCTTT

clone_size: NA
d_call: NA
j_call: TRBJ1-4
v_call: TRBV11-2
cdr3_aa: CASSPTKGLHNEKLFF
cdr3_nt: TGTGCCAGCAGCCCGACGAAGGGGCTGCATAATGAAAAACTGTTTTTT

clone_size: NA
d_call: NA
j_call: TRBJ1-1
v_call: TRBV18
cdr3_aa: CASSPQWAPGGTEAFF
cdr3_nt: TGTGCCAGCTCACCACAGTGGGCCCCGGGAGGCACTGAAGCTTTCTTT

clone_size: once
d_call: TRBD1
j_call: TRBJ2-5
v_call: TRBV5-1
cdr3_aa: CASSLSGTGDQETQYF
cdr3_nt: TGCGCCAGCAGCTTATCCGGGACAGGGGATCAAGAGACCCAGTACTTC

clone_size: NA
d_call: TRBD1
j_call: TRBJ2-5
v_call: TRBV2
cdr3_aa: CAGRTGQETQYF
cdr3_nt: TGTGCCGGCCGGACAGGCCAAGAGACCCAGTACTTC

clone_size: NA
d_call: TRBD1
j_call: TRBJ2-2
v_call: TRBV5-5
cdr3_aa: CASSSGGLGTGELFF
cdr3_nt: TGTGCCAGCAGTTCAGGGGGCCTTGGCACCGGGGAGCTGTTTTTT

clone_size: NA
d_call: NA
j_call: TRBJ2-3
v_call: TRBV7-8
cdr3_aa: CASSPQGMSTDTQYF
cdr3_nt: TGTGCCAGCAGCCCGCAGGGGATGTCCACAGATACGCAGTATTTT

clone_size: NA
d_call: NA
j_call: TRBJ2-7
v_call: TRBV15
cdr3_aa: CATSRAGGAFYEQYF
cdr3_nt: TGTGCCACCAGCAGAGCCGGGGGAGCCTTCTACGAGCAGTACTTC

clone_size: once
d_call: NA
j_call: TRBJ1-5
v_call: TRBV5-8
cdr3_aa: CASSGQYTPQPQHF
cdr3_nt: TGTGCCAGCAGCGGGCAGTATACTCCCCAACCCCAGCATTTT

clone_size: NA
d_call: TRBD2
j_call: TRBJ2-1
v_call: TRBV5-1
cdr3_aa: CASSREGSRGLALFNEQFF
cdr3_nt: TGCGCCAGCAGCAGAGAAGGTAGCAGAGGACTAGCGCTTTTTAATGAGCAGTTCTTC

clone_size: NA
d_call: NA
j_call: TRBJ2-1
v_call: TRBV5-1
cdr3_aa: CASSWEGVNPYNEQFF
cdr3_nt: TGCGCCAGCAGCTGGGAAGGGGTCAACCCTTACAATGAGCAGTTCTTC

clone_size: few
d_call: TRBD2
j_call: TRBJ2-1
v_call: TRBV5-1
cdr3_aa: CASSLEASGVNEQFF
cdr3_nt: TGCGCCAGCAGCTTGGAGGCTAGCGGGGTCAATGAGCAGTTCTTC

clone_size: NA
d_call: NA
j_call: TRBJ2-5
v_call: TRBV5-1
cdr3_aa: CASSGSTWETQYF
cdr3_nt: TGCGCCAGCAGCGGGAGCACATGGGAGACCCAGTACTTC

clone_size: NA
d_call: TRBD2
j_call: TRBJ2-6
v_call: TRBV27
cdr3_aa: CASSLSLIPGLAGGPGANVLTF
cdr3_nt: TGTGCCAGCAGTTTATCCCTCATACCGGGACTAGCGGGGGGGCCCGGGGCCAACGTCCTGACTTTC

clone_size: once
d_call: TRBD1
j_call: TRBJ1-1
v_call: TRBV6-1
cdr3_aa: CASSELRQGQMNTEAFF
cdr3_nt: TGTGCCAGCAGTGAATTGAGACAGGGGCAGATGAACACTGAAGCTTTCTTT

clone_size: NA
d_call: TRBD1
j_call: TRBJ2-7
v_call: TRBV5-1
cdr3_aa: CASSRTGGQRYEQYF
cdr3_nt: TGCGCCAGCAGCCGAACAGGGGGCCAACGGTACGAGCAGTACTTC

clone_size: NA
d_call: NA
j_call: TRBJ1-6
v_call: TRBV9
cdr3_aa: CASSVGGNSPLHF
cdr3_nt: TGTGCCAGCAGCGTAGGCGGGAATTCACCCCTCCACTTT

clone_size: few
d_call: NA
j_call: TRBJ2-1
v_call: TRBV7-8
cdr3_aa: CASSSWGRLNEQFF
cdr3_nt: TGTGCCAGCAGCTCTTGGGGCAGACTCAATGAGCAGTTCTTC

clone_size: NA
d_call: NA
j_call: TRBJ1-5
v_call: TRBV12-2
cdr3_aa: CASRSLDRGHGNQPQHF
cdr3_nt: TGTGCAAGTCGCTCGTTGGACAGGGGGCATGGCAATCAGCCCCAGCATTTT

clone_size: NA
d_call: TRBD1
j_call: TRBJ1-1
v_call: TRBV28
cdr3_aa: CASSTTGTGGRTEAFF
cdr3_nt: TGTGCCAGCAGTACAACCGGGACAGGGGGTCGGACTGAAGCTTTCTTT

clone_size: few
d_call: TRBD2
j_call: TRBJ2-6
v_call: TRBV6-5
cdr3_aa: CASTGGSGANVLTF
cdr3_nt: TGTGCCAGCACGGGGGGCTCTGGGGCCAACGTCCTGACTTTC

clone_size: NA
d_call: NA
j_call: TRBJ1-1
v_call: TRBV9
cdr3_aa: CASSVEMNTEAFF
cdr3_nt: TGTGCCAGCAGCGTGGAGATGAACACTGAAGCTTTCTTT

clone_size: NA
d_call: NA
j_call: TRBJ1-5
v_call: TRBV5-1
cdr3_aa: CASSLSLGSQPQHF
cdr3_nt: TGCGCCAGCAGCTTGTCACTAGGGTCGCAGCCCCAGCATTTT